This is a list of T cell receptor beta chains from one sample in a study of T cell responses to AZD1222 COVID-19 vaccine. The data were produced by immunoSEQ multiplex PCR, yet TCRdb's version contains in-frame clones alone and is incomplete. The sample holds under 150,000 clones; over 90% are singletons and the top ten take roughly 5.9%. This material consisted of peripheral blood, taken on day 0 of AZD1222 vaccination. Source of these receptors: an adult in good health. CDR3s include the opening cysteine and the closing phenylalanine or tryptophan. A D gene is named only where the DNA matches it firmly. Size is stated for part of the rows, as once, few or many counts, or as a class when the clone is expanded.

J | D | V | size | DNA | CDR3
TRBJ1-3 | NA | TRBV4-1 | NA | TGCGCCAGCAGCCAAAGAAATATCGAACTAGGGGCGAGCGGAAACACCATATATTTT | CASSQRNIELGASGNTIYF
TRBJ2-6 | NA | TRBV7-9 | NA | TGTGCCAGCAGCTTAAAGCGCCCGTCCTCTGGGGCCAACGTCCTGACTTTC | CASSLKRPSSGANVLTF
TRBJ1-1 | NA | TRBV5-1 | few | TGCGCCAGCAGCTTGGGACAGATGAACACTGAAGCTTTCTTT | CASSLGQMNTEAFF
TRBJ1-2 | NA | TRBV7-8 | NA | TGTGCCAGCAGCTTATCGGAGGGCTATGGCTACACCTTC | CASSLSEGYGYTF
TRBJ2-7 | TRBD1 | TRBV2 | NA | TGTGCCAGCAGGGCCGGGACAGGAGCCTACGAGCAGTACTTC | CASRAGTGAYEQYF
TRBJ2-2 | TRBD1 | TRBV19 | NA | TGTGCCAGTAGGCCATCGAGGACAGGGGGCACCGGGGAGCTGTTTTTT | CASRPSRTGGTGELFF
TRBJ2-7 | NA | TRBV29-1 | NA | TGCAGCGTCCTACAGAGCTCCTACGAGCAGTACTTC | CSVLQSSYEQYF
TRBJ1-6 | TRBD1 | TRBV10-1 | NA | TGCGCCAGCAGTAAGGACAGGGGCAATTCACCCCTCCACTTT | CASSKDRGNSPLHF
TRBJ2-3 | TRBD2 | TRBV11-2 | NA | TGTGCCAGCAGCTTGGGTATAGCGGGGGGCACAGATACGCAGTATTTT | CASSLGIAGGTDTQYF
TRBJ2-3 | NA | TRBV12-3/TRBV12-4 | once | TGTGCCAGCAGTTTAGTGGATACGCAGTATTTT | CASSLVDTQYF
TRBJ1-3 | NA | TRBV7-9 | NA | TGTGCCAGCAGCTTATCTAACCGGGACTTCAATTTT | CASSLSNRDFNF
TRBJ2-7 | NA | TRBV7-2 | NA | TGTGCCAGCAGCTTTCCGGGATCCCACGAGCAGTACTTC | CASSFPGSHEQYF
TRBJ1-1 | TRBD1 | TRBV5-1 | once | TGCGCCAGCAGCTTGGGGACAGGGGTAACTGAAGCTTTCTTT | CASSLGTGVTEAFF
TRBJ2-7 | TRBD2 | TRBV6-6 | NA | TGTGCCAGCAGTTACGGAGGACTAGCGGGATTTTACGAGCAGTACTTC | CASSYGGLAGFYEQYF
TRBJ2-7 | NA | TRBV25-1 | many | TGTGCCAGCATTGCCGAGGGTCTCACCTACGAGCAGTACTTC | CASIAEGLTYEQYF
TRBJ2-1 | NA | TRBV9 | NA | TGTGCCAGCAGTCCTACAAATTACAATGAGCAGTTCTTC | CASSPTNYNEQFF
TRBJ2-3 | NA | TRBV14 | NA | TGTGCCAGCAGCCAATTCCTCCGATCTAGCACAGATACGCAGTATTTT | CASSQFLRSSTDTQYF
TRBJ1-3 | NA | TRBV5-4 | NA | TGTGCCAGCAGCTTGGAGATGAGCTCTGGAAACACCATATATTTT | CASSLEMSSGNTIYF
TRBJ2-3 | NA | TRBV15 | NA | TGTGCCACCAGCAGAGAAAGGGCCCTCGCAGATACGCAGTATTTT | CATSRERALADTQYF
TRBJ2-5 | NA | TRBV12-3/TRBV12-4 | once | TGTGCCAGCAGTTTAGGAAGGGAGACCCAGTACTTC | CASSLGRETQYF
TRBJ1-5 | NA | TRBV9 | NA | TGTGCCAGCAGCGTAAGGTCCAGGGGCAGGGGTAATCAGCCCCAGCATTTT | CASSVRSRGRGNQPQHF
TRBJ1-2 | NA | TRBV5-6 | NA | TGTGCCAGCAGCTTTCAGACAGGTTCGGCTAACTATGGCTACACCTTC | CASSFQTGSANYGYTF
TRBJ2-3 | TRBD1 | TRBV18 | NA | TGTGCCAGCTCAACGCCGGGGACAGGGGTTCAAGATACGCAGTATTTT | CASSTPGTGVQDTQYF
TRBJ1-1 | NA | TRBV7-3 | NA | TGTGCCAGCAGCTTAAGGCAGAACACTGAAGCTTTCTTT | CASSLRQNTEAFF
TRBJ1-2 | NA | TRBV14 | few | TGTGCCAGCAGCTCCCGCCCCTATGGCTACACCTTC | CASSSRPYGYTF
TRBJ2-7 | TRBD1 | TRBV6-6 | NA | TGTGCCAGCAGCAGCCCCGGACAGGCCACCGCCTACGAGCAGTACTTC | CASSSPGQATAYEQYF
TRBJ1-1 | TRBD1 | TRBV3-1/TRBV3-2 | once | TGTGCCAGCGGGGACAGGGGGACTTTCTTT | CASGDRGTFF
TRBJ1-4 | TRBD1 | TRBV18 | NA | TGTGCCAGCTCTCGGGACAGTGTTCCTAATGAAAAACTGTTTTTT | CASSRDSVPNEKLFF
TRBJ2-2 | NA | TRBV12-1 | NA | TGTGCCAGCAGCTTCGGACTAGCGGGACGCGCTAACACCGGGGAGCTGTTTTTT | CASSFGLAGRANTGELFF
TRBJ2-1 | NA | TRBV6-2/TRBV6-3 | few | TGTGCCAGCAGTTCCTCGGTGCAGGGGGGCAATGAGCAGTTCTTC | CASSSSVQGGNEQFF
TRBJ2-1 | NA | TRBV7-8 | NA | TGTGCCAGCAGCTTAGGTTGGGAAAACAATGAGCAGTTCTTC | CASSLGWENNEQFF
TRBJ1-5 | TRBD1 | TRBV12-5 | NA | TGTGCTAGTGGTTTGGTACGTGGAGGGGGCTTCGATAGGAATCAGCCCCAGCATTTT | CASGLVRGGGFDRNQPQHF
TRBJ1-1 | NA | TRBV10-3 | NA | TGTGCCATCAGCGGGGTTAATACTGAAGCTTTCTTT | CAISGVNTEAFF
TRBJ2-1 | NA | TRBV30 | NA | TGTGCCTGGAGTGTACGGCTGGGCTTCGGGGTTCGGAATGAGCAGTTCTTC | CAWSVRLGFGVRNEQFF
TRBJ2-7 | NA | TRBV11-2 | NA | TGTGCCAGCAGCTTACTCGTCGAGCAGTACTTC | CASSLLVEQYF
TRBJ2-7 | TRBD1 | TRBV5-1 | NA | TGCGCCAGCGGACAGGGCCCCTACGAGCAGTACTTC | CASGQGPYEQYF
TRBJ2-7 | NA | TRBV6-1 | NA | TGTGCCAGCAGTGAACCCCGGTCCGGCTCCTACGAGCAGTACTTC | CASSEPRSGSYEQYF
TRBJ1-1 | NA | TRBV4-1 | NA | TGCGCCAGCAGCCTCGGGGAGTACACTGAAGCTTTCTTT | CASSLGEYTEAFF
TRBJ1-2 | TRBD1 | TRBV4-1 | NA | TGCGCCAGCAGCCATACGGACAGGGGCGCCTACACCTTC | CASSHTDRGAYTF
TRBJ2-4 | NA | TRBV13 | NA | TGTGCCAGCAGCTTAAGGGGAAGTGGAAACATTCAGTACTTC | CASSLRGSGNIQYF
TRBJ1-6 | NA | TRBV19 | NA | TGTGCCAGTCGGTTTGGGGCAGGGCCCAATTCACCCCTCCACTTT | CASRFGAGPNSPLHF
TRBJ2-6 | NA | TRBV5-6 | NA | TGTGCCAGCAGCCTAAGGGGGACTGGGGCCAACGTCCTGACTTTC | CASSLRGTGANVLTF
TRBJ2-7 | NA | TRBV6-2/TRBV6-3 | NA | TGTGCCAGCAGTCTCTTGACCTACGAGCAGTACTTC | CASSLLTYEQYF
TRBJ2-1 | NA | TRBV27 | NA | TGTGCCAGCAGACAGTTCAATGAGCAGTTCTTC | CASRQFNEQFF
TRBJ1-5 | TRBD1 | TRBV19 | NA | TGTGCCAGTAGTCTCGGGACAGCTTATAGCAATCAGCCCCAGCATTTT | CASSLGTAYSNQPQHF
TRBJ2-3 | NA | TRBV5-1 | NA | TGCGCCAGCAGCCCTCTACACGGACCCACAGATACGCAGTATTTT | CASSPLHGPTDTQYF
TRBJ2-2 | NA | TRBV6-5 | NA | TGTGCCAGCTTGCCGGGCGCGAACACCGGGGAGCTGTTTTTT | CASLPGANTGELFF
TRBJ2-3 | NA | TRBV3-1/TRBV3-2 | NA | TGTGCCAGCAGCCAAGACAGCACAGATACGCAGTATTTT | CASSQDSTDTQYF
TRBJ1-4 | NA | TRBV5-1 | NA | TGCGCCAGCAGCAGGGCCCAGGCAACTAATGAAAAACTGTTTTTT | CASSRAQATNEKLFF
TRBJ1-2 | NA | TRBV7-9 | NA | TGTGCCAGCTCACAAGGTCCAGGGAGGGACTATGGCTACACCTTC | CASSQGPGRDYGYTF
TRBJ1-5 | NA | TRBV7-9 | NA | TGTGCCAGCAGCTTAGGCAATCAGCCCCAGCATTTT | CASSLGNQPQHF
TRBJ2-7 | NA | TRBV3-1/TRBV3-2 | NA | TGTGCCAGCAGCCTGGCGTTAGACGAGCAGTACTTC | CASSLALDEQYF
TRBJ2-5 | TRBD2 | TRBV5-5 | NA | TGTGCCAGCAGCCTAGCGGGGGCCCGTTTCGGGTACTTC | CASSLAGARFGYF
TRBJ1-6 | NA | TRBV10-3 | NA | TGTGCCATCAGTGAGTCGAATGCAGAAAATTCACCCCTCCACTTT | CAISESNAENSPLHF
TRBJ1-1 | TRBD1 | TRBV7-9 | NA | TGTGCCAGCAGCTTAGCGCAGGGGGAGGCATCTGAAGCTTTCTTT | CASSLAQGEASEAFF
TRBJ2-1 | TRBD1 | TRBV4-2 | NA | TGTGCCAGCAGCCAAGCCCCGACAGGGGCGGACGAGCAGTTCTTC | CASSQAPTGADEQFF
TRBJ1-1 | NA | TRBV27 | NA | TGTGCCAGCAGCCCAGAATGGGGGACAGAAGCTTTCTTT | CASSPEWGTEAFF
TRBJ2-7 | NA | TRBV20-1 | NA | TGCAGTGCCAAAAGCTACGAGCAGTACTTC | CSAKSYEQYF
TRBJ1-5 | NA | TRBV12-3/TRBV12-4 | NA | TGTGCCAGCAGTTCGGGATACAATCAGCCCCAGCATTTT | CASSSGYNQPQHF
TRBJ2-2 | NA | TRBV11-3 | NA | TGTGCCAGCAGCTTAGATACGGACGGATTCAACACCGGGGAGCTGTTTTTT | CASSLDTDGFNTGELFF